Shown below are 32 T cell receptor beta chains from a single sample sequenced in a study of T cells in Graves' hyperthyroidism and ophthalmopathy. RNA transcripts were the template for amplifying TCR beta CDR3 regions. First-round RT-PCR of the TCR CDR3 relied on the HTBI primer set. Using its own MiXCR run on the multiplex PCR reads, TCRdb lists one record per CDR3 protein. Of some 600,000 distinct CDR3 sequences listed, 14% were seen once; the top ten hold 5.8%. The specimen sequenced was blood. These receptors all stem from a woman aged 30 to 39 with Graves' hyperthyroidism that later progressed to Graves' ophthalmopathy.

This clonotype has ten or more counts. J is TRBJ2-1 and V is TRBV30; 7 positions agree with TRBD2. After removal of 0 bases from V and 13 bases from J, the junction contained 6 bases not matched to a gene. This CDR3 is 12 amino acids long. Germline V gives CDR1 GTSNPN, CDR2 SVGIG (reference sequence). The CDR3 spells CAWSVRATSQFF. The CDR3 DNA sequence: TGTGCCTGGAGTGTACGGGCGACTAGCCAGTTCTTC.

Regarding this clonotype: It is likely a read error, because the conserved phenylalanine at the end of the CDR3 is missing. The V gene is TRBV6-4, the J gene TRBJ2-7; D is possibly TRBD2 (5 bases). Germline loops: CDR1 MRHNA, CDR2 SNTAGT. V was pared by 5 bases and J by 5 bases, with 16 bases between. This CDR3 is 14 amino acids long. For the CDR3, the DNA is TGTGCCAGCAGTTACACCGGGGAAATCCACGAGCAGTACCTC. Translated: CASSYTGEIHEQYL.

In its sample, this clonotype was seen many times. The CDR3 reads CASSTQGPGGTEAFF. The CDR3 DNA sequence: TGCGCCAGCAGTACCCAGGGACCCGGTGGGACTGAAGCTTTCTTT. V is TRBV10-2 and J is TRBJ1-1, with D perhaps TRBD1 (5 bases). CDR1 WSHSY and CDR2 SAAADI come from the germline V gene. CDR3 length equals 15 residues. Trimming took 5 bases from V and 5 from J, leaving 18 bases between them.

Only a few counts were recorded for this clonotype. The rearrangement joins TRBV12-3 or TRBV12-4 to TRBJ1-2; D gene ambiguous. This CDR3 spans 13 amino acids. V shed 3 bases and J shed 3 bases, with 8 bases lying between them. CDR3 loop: CASSLVSDYGYTF. CDR3 bases: TGTGCCAGCAGTTTGGTCTCCGACTATGGCTACACCTTC.

Many counts were recorded for this clonotype. CDR3 nucleotides: TGTGCCAGTACGTTGTGGCAAGAGACCCAGTACTTC. It specifies CASTLWQETQYF. The rearrangement joins TRBV7-3 to TRBJ2-5; D remains unclear. Trimming pared 9 bases from V and 2 bases from J, leaving 10 bases between. This CDR3 has 12 residues. The germline CDR1 and CDR2 sequences are SGHTA and FQGTGA.

This chain links TRBV19 with TRBJ2-1, with 9 bases aligning to TRBD1. Germline V gene lookup returns CDR1 LNHDA and CDR2 SQIVND (reference sequence). The length of the CDR3 is 15 residues. V shed 6 bases, J shed 6 bases, and the junction held 9 bases outside the gene matches. CDR3 in amino acids: CASSRDRAGSNEQFF. CDR3 coding DNA: TGTGCCAGTAGCAGGGACAGGGCGGGGAGCAATGAGCAGTTCTTC.

The sample holds many counts of this clonotype. The chain links TRBV5-1 to TRBJ1-2, with D unresolved. CDR1 SGHRS and CDR2 YFSETQ come from the germline V gene. The CDR3 length is 13 residues. The V end lost 2 bases, the J end lost 5 bases, and 10 bases lay between the germline ends. CDR3 amino acids: CASSFSGGYGYTF. CDR3 nucleotides: TGCGCCAGCAGCTTTTCTGGAGGGTATGGCTACACCTTC.

In this sample, this clonotype turned up many times. V and J are TRBV18 and TRBJ2-3, with D maybe TRBD2 (5 bases). Germline V gene lookup returns CDR1 KGHSH and CDR2 LQKENI. The CDR3 consists of 15 residues. V was clipped by 3 bases and J by 4 bases, with 14 bases between them. In DNA, the CDR3 is TGTGCCAGCTCACCCCCCGAGGGAGTTGCAGATACGCAGTATTTT. Protein: CASSPPEGVADTQYF.

This clonotype has a count of ten or more. The chain combines TRBV12-3 or TRBV12-4 with TRBJ1-1; D may be TRBD1 (5 bases). Trimming removed 8 bases at V and 1 base at J, with 8 bases between. This CDR3 contains 12 residues. The CDR3 DNA reads as TGTGCCAGCTCAGGGACGAACACTGAAGCTTTCTTT. It is translated as CASSGTNTEAFF.

V gene TRBV19 combines with J gene TRBJ1-5, with TRBD1 identical over 9 bases. The germline CDR1 and CDR2 sequences are LNHDA and SQIVND (reference sequence). The V and J ends lost 10 bases and 5 bases, in that order; junction bases with no gene match: 12. The CDR3 has 15 amino acids. The chain's CDR3 is CATGQGKPSDQPQHF. The CDR3 DNA is TGTGCCACAGGACAGGGGAAACCTTCAGATCAGCCCCAGCATTTT.

The chain couples TRBV5-1 to TRBJ2-1, with 7 bases aligning to TRBD2. Germline-derived CDR1 and CDR2 are SGHRS and YFSETQ. The CDR3 totals 14 residues. Germline trimming cut 4 bases from V and 6 bases from J; bases unmatched to any gene: 7. In DNA form, the CDR3 reads TGCGCCAGCAGCGCGCAAACGGGAGGCAATGAGCAGTTCTTC. This gives the protein CASSAQTGGNEQFF.

This CDR3 is CASSYRGNPGGYTF. The CDR3 nucleotides read TGTGCCAGCAGTTACCGGGGGAACCCTGGCGGCTACACCTTC. The genes are TRBV28 and TRBJ1-2; possibly TRBD1 for D (5 bases). CDR1 is MDHEN, CDR2 SYDVKM, per germline. V was pared by 4 bases and J by 8 bases, with 17 bases between. The CDR3 sequence is 14 residues long.

On this clonotype: A clone one base away is much larger, so this may be a read error. The chain recombines TRBV6-1 with TRBJ2-7, with D possibly TRBD1 on 7 matching bases. The CDR3 covers 13 residues. CDR1 is MNHNS and CDR2 is SASEGT in the germline V gene. The CDR3 DNA follows: TGTGCCGGCAGCCGCGGGACAGCCTACGAGCAGTACTTC. This codes for CAGSRGTAYEQYF.

This clonotype showed up many times. V usage is TRBV10-3 and J usage is TRBJ2-7; 7 positions match TRBD2. Germline V gene data show CDR1 as ENHRY and CDR2 as SYGVKD. V gave up 10 bases and J gave up 2 bases; unmatched junction bases: 11. The CDR3 runs to 14 residues. The CDR3 spells CATEASGGTYEQYF. As DNA, the CDR3 is TGTGCCACCGAGGCCTCGGGGGGTACCTACGAGCAGTACTTC.

This clonotype was found many times. This chain uses TRBV7-8 with TRBJ2-5; the match to TRBD2 covers 8 bases. Germline values: CDR1 SGHVS, CDR2 FQNEAQ. Trimming took 1 base from V and 4 from J; bases not matched to a gene: 11. This CDR3 region has 17 residues. The CDR3 loop reads CASSLGASGPGGETQYF. The CDR3, as DNA: TGTGCCAGCAGCTTAGGGGCTAGCGGGCCTGGAGGAGAGACCCAGTACTTC.

For this clonotype: Lacking the conserved final phenylalanine or tryptophan, this CDR3 likely reflects a read error. The V and J genes are TRBV5-1 and TRBJ1-2; 8 bases are a match to TRBD1. The germline CDR1 and CDR2 sequences are SGHRS and YFSETQ. Unmatched junction bases numbered 0, after V lost 0 bases and J lost 2 bases. The CDR3 has 14 amino acids. For the CDR3, the DNA is TGCGCCAGCAGCTTGGGGACAGGGAACTATGGCTACACCCTC. Its protein product is CASSLGTGNYGYTL.

This clonotype was observed many times. The chain joins TRBV12-3 or TRBV12-4 to TRBJ2-7; 9 positions agree with TRBD2. The CDR3 sequence is 14 residues long. The V gene end was trimmed by 6 bases and the J gene end by 5 bases; junction bases not matched to a gene: 8. The CDR3 DNA reads as TGTGCCAGCAGCTCCCCGGGACTAGCCCACGAGCAGTACTTC. It encodes CASSSPGLAHEQYF.

The chain is built from TRBV20-1 and TRBJ2-1, with 13 bases lining up with TRBD2. The CDR3 is 18 residues long. V trimming: 0 bases; J trimming: 7 bases; junction bases outside the gene matches: 12. Germline V lookup: CDR1 DFQATT, CDR2 SNEGSKA (reference sequence). CDR3 in DNA: TGCAGTGCTAGAGATCGTAGGACTAGCGGGAGTATGAGGAATGAGCAGTTCTTC. Translating gives CSARDRRTSGSMRNEQFF.

The sample holds many counts of this clonotype. The chain recombines TRBV28 with TRBJ1-1, with D unresolved. Germline V gene lookup returns CDR1 MDHEN and CDR2 SYDVKM. The CDR3 is 12 amino acids. V dropped 6 bases and J dropped 4 bases, with 9 bases sitting between them. The CDR3 sequence: CASRRVSTEAFF. CDR3 coding DNA: TGTGCCAGCAGGCGAGTGAGCACTGAAGCTTTCTTT. Supplemented by reference TRBV28 and TRBJ1-1, the full variable domain reads DVKVTQSSRYLVKRTGEKVFLECVQDMDHENMFWYRQDPGLGLRLIYFSYDVKMKEKGDIPEGYSVSREKKERFSLILESASTNQTSMYLCASRRVSTEAFFGQGTRLTVV.

This clonotype was detected many times. The V gene is TRBV5-1, the J gene TRBJ1-1, with D possibly TRBD1 on 6 matching bases. The CDR3 has 15 residues. V lost 0 bases to trimming and J lost 4 bases, with 13 bases between them. Per the germline V gene, CDR1 is SGHRS and CDR2 is YFSETQ. In nucleotides, the CDR3 is TGCGCCAGCAGCTTGGGTGGAGGGGGTGGCACTGAAGCTTTCTTT. Protein sequence: CASSLGGGGGTEAFF.

This clonotype was counted at least ten times. The J gene is TRBJ1-1, the V gene TRBV29-1; D call uncertain. Looked up from germline, CDR1 is SQVTM and CDR2 is ANQGSEA. CDR3 length: 9 amino acids. Trimming removed 7 bases from V and 6 bases from J, with 6 bases in between. CDR3 DNA sequence: TGCAGCGCTGGATCTGAAGCTTTCTTT. Translation: CSAGSEAFF.

This clonotype was counted at least ten times. The chain uses TRBV11-3 and TRBJ2-5; D call uncertain. Germline CDR1 and CDR2: SGHNT and YENEEA. The germline V and J ends were trimmed by 1 base and 2 bases, with 8 bases remaining between them. The CDR3 length is 14 residues. DNA of the CDR3: TGTGCCAGCAGCTTAGCGTTCTGGCAAGAGACCCAGTACTTC. This sequence encodes CASSLAFWQETQYF.

V gene TRBV19 combines with J gene TRBJ2-4; perhaps TRBD2 as D (5 bases). Germline loops: CDR1 LNHDA, CDR2 SQIVND (reference sequence). The CDR3 sequence is 14 residues long. Trimming took 2 bases from V and 2 from J, leaving 7 bases between them. The CDR3 bases are TGTGCCAGTAGTATAACGGGGTCCAAAAACATTCAGTACTTC. This codes for CASSITGSKNIQYF.

The chain couples TRBV6-1 to TRBJ2-2; D call uncertain. Looked up from germline, CDR1 is MNHNS and CDR2 is SASEGT. Trimming cost V 0 bases and J 5 bases, with 7 bases left between them. This CDR3 is 14 amino acids long. Here the CDR3 reads CASSEATKTGELFF. The CDR3 nucleotides read TGTGCCAGCAGTGAAGCGACCAAAACCGGGGAGCTGTTTTTT.

This clonotype was picked up many times. CDR3 sequence reads: CASSQEVLGTSGSYEQYF. The CDR3 DNA reads TGCGCCAGCAGCCAAGAGGTCTTGGGGACTAGCGGTTCCTACGAGCAGTACTTC. V is TRBV4-1 and J is TRBJ2-7; 11 nucleotides align to TRBD2. The CDR3 runs to 18 residues. Unmatched junction bases numbered 8, after V lost 0 bases and J lost 1 base. Per germline, CDR1 MGHRA and CDR2 YSYEKL.

This clonotype showed up many times. The chain links TRBV2 to TRBJ2-6, with 8 bases matching TRBD1. Germline CDR1 SNHLY, CDR2 FYNNEI. This CDR3 has 15 residues. J was trimmed by 2 bases and V by 6 bases; bases with no gene match: 3. For the CDR3, the DNA is TGTGCCAGCAGCGTGGACAGGGCTGGGGCCAACGTCCTGACTTTC. Its protein is CASSVDRAGANVLTF.

In its sample, this clonotype was seen many times. V is TRBV7-2 and J is TRBJ2-1, with D uncertain. This CDR3 has 11 amino acids. Germline V gene lookup returns CDR1 SGHTA and CDR2 FQGNSA. Trimming took 7 bases from V and 4 from J, leaving 5 bases between them. The CDR3 protein is CASNIYNEQFF. The CDR3 DNA reads as TGTGCCAGCAACATATACAATGAGCAGTTCTTC.

This clonotype was observed at least ten times. J is TRBJ1-1 and V is TRBV19; 7 bases are a match to TRBD1. The V segment lost 6 bases and the J segment 6 bases; nucleotides outside the gene matches: 4. CDR3 length: 12 amino acids. Looked up from germline, CDR1 is LNHDA and CDR2 is SQIVND (reference sequence). Here the CDR3 reads CASSGQAAEAFF. The CDR3, as DNA: TGTGCCAGTAGCGGACAGGCAGCTGAAGCTTTCTTT.

In regard to this clonotype: This sequence may be a read error, since a much larger clone differs from it by one base. V gene TRBV4-2 combines with J gene TRBJ2-2; 16 bases agree with TRBD2. With V trimmed by 4 bases and J by 6 bases, 8 bases remained unmatched. From germline, CDR1 is LGHNA and CDR2 YNFKEQ. This CDR3 contains 18 residues. CDR3 amino acids: CASSPGTSGRADAGELFF. CDR3 coding DNA: TGTGCCAGCAGCCCGGGGACTAGCGGGAGGGCCGACGCCGGGGAGCTGTTTTTT.

The sample holds many counts of this clonotype. The gene calls are TRBV7-9 and TRBJ1-2; TRBD1 matches 7 bases. The CDR3 totals 13 residues. Trimming cost V 5 bases and J 6 bases; bases outside gene matches: 6. CDR1 and CDR2 (germline): SEHNR, FQNEAQ (reference sequence). The CDR3 here is CASSPDRVDGYTF. The CDR3 DNA follows: TGTGCCAGCAGCCCAGACAGGGTAGATGGCTACACCTTC. The variable domain in full, with the rest retrieved from reference TRBV7-9 and TRBJ1-2, is DTGVSQNPRHKITKRGQNVTFRCDPISEHNRLYWYRQTLGQGPEFLTYFQNEAQLEKSRLLSDRFSAERPKGSFSTLEIQRTEQGDSAMYLCASSPDRVDGYTFGSGTRLTVV.

Comments on this clonotype: A much larger clonotype is one base distant, so this may be a read error. The chain couples TRBV9 to TRBJ2-3; the match to TRBD2 covers 12 bases. J was trimmed by 4 bases and V by 3 bases; bases with no gene match: 6. Germline lookup yields CDR1 SGDLS and CDR2 YYNGEE. This CDR3 comprises 16 residues. The CDR3 loop reads CASSDPLAGGADTQYF. Written as DNA, the CDR3 is TGTGCCAGCAGCGACCCACTAGCGGGAGGAGCAGATACGCAGTATTTT.

This clonotype was observed many times. The V and J genes are TRBV25-1 and TRBJ1-5, with D tentatively TRBD1 (5 bases). Trimming left V 0 bases short and J 7 bases short, with 10 bases between. Germline-derived CDR1 and CDR2 are MGHDK and SYGVNS. The length of the CDR3 is 14 residues. CDR3 in amino acids: CASSEYGREQPQHF. The DNA for the CDR3 is TGTGCCAGCAGTGAATATGGCAGGGAACAGCCCCAGCATTTT.